The clone carrying this T cell receptor beta chain was counted once. The authors' processing: Counts of nucleated cells, estimated from reference gene primer amplification, were obtained. Profiled with immunoSEQ multiplex PCR; TCRdb holds only in-frame clones, not every one. The D gene and trimming were derived from the DNA, and the V and J assignments and clone size from that table. The sample lists hundreds of thousands of clones; around four fifths were seen once. This sample was taken from a study of blood T cell repertoires in COVID-19. At the level of the study: T cells, B-cell-depleted T cells, or PBMCs supplied cDNA or gDNA.

This CDR3 is built from 12 residues. Germline-derived CDR1 and CDR2 are SGHAT and FQNNGV. Trimming took 1 base from V and 12 from J, leaving 10 bases between them. This clonotype was sampled from a woman aged 45 to 65 with acute or convalescent COVID-19. The rearrangement uses TRBV11-2 and TRBJ2-1; D perhaps matches TRBD2 (5 bases). What was sequenced was peripheral blood. The CDR3 sequence: CASSLAARGQFF. The CDR3 DNA reads TGTGCCAGCAGCTTAGCGGCCCGGGGGCAGTTCTTC.